The clone carrying this TCR beta chain has a handful of counts. Different DNA sequences within this sample yield the same CDR3. The sample originates from a study of shared clonotypes between healthy human individuals. Terminally differentiated effector memory CD45RA+ cells were excluded from the naive CD8 cells, which were CD45RO-negative and positively selected for CCR7. Each cell subset's genomic DNA was divided evenly among several immunoSEQ plates. TCRdb's table, derived via immunoSEQ multiplex PCR, lists solely in-frame clones and lacks some. The repertoire holds about 2 million clones, with approximately 94% as singletons. The germline CDR1 and CDR2 sequences are SGHDT and YYEEEE. J gave up 2 bases and V 4 bases, and 1 base lay outside the gene matches. CDR3 length equals 13 residues.

This chain connects TRBV5-6 to TRBJ1-2, with 8 bases aligning to TRBD1. The sequence derives from a young man in good health. The sequenced sample consisted of naive CD8+ T cells sorted from blood. CDR3 region: CASSRTGNYGYTF. Here the CDR3 DNA reads TGTGCCAGCAGCCGGACAGGGAACTATGGCTACACCTTC. The full variable domain, rest sourced from reference TRBV5-6 and TRBJ1-2, is DAGVTQSPTHLIKTRGQQVTLRCSPKSGHDTVSWYQQALGQGPQFIFQYYEEEERQRGNFPDRFSGHQFPNYSSELNVNALLLGDSALYLCASSRTGNYGYTFGSGTRLTVV.